This is a list of T cell receptor beta chains from one sample in a study of T cell changes during pregnancy in multiple sclerosis. The table came from immunoSEQ multiplex PCR; TCRdb's copy has only in-frame clones and leaves some out. The sample contains under 100,000 clones, about 91% of which appear only once. Sequences were derived from peripheral blood, sampled in the first trimester of pregnancy. The receptors shown here come from a female donor in good health, enrolled as a control in a pregnancy study. CDR3s include the opening cysteine and the closing phenylalanine or tryptophan. A D gene is named only where the DNA matches it firmly. Clone size is stated in some rows and not others, as once, few, many or a class when expanded.

clone size	V gene	D gene	J gene	CDR3 protein	CDR3 DNA
NA	TRBV28	NA	TRBJ1-3	CASSLAGAGNTIYF	TGTGCCAGCAGTTTAGCAGGGGCTGGAAACACCATATATTTT
once	TRBV7-2	NA	TRBJ1-3	CASSLVGRGDSGNTIYF	TGTGCCAGCAGCTTAGTCGGCAGGGGAGACTCTGGAAACACCATATATTTT
NA	TRBV6-4	NA	TRBJ2-2	CASADTYTGELFF	TGTGCCAGCGCCGACACGTACACCGGGGAGCTGTTTTTT
few	TRBV15	TRBD1	TRBJ1-4	CATSSHAGTGNEQLFF	TGTGCCACCAGCAGTCACGCCGGGACAGGGAATGAGCAACTGTTTTTT
NA	TRBV7-2	NA	TRBJ2-3	CASSLLGVAETDTQYF	TGTGCCAGCAGCTTACTGGGGGTAGCGGAGACAGATACGCAGTATTTT
NA	TRBV28	NA	TRBJ1-4	CASRGGEHEKLFF	TGTGCCAGCAGAGGAGGGGAACATGAAAAACTGTTTTTT
NA	TRBV6-1	NA	TRBJ1-2	CASSMGRGNYGYTF	TGTGCCAGCAGTATGGGGAGAGGGAACTATGGCTACACCTTC
NA	TRBV5-4	TRBD2	TRBJ2-3	CASSPETGGLTDTQYF	TGTGCCAGCAGCCCGGAGACGGGGGGACTCACAGATACGCAGTATTTT
few	TRBV28	NA	TRBJ1-4	CASSPPEYEKLFF	TGTGCCAGCAGTCCCCCAGAATACGAAAAACTGTTTTTT
NA	TRBV7-2	TRBD1	TRBJ2-7	CASSPVPGQVNYEQYF	TGTGCCAGCAGCCCTGTCCCGGGACAGGTCAACTACGAGCAGTACTTC
once	TRBV4-2	NA	TRBJ1-6	CASSQEQGSYNSPLHF	TGTGCCAGCAGCCAAGAGCAGGGCTCCTATAATTCACCCCTCCACTTT
NA	TRBV6-5	NA	TRBJ1-1	CASSYSNSEAFF	TGTGCCAGCAGTTACTCGAACTCTGAAGCTTTCTTT
NA	TRBV2	TRBD1	TRBJ1-5	CASRTGGSNQPQHF	TGTGCCAGCAGAACAGGGGGTAGCAATCAGCCCCAGCATTTT
once	TRBV7-3	NA	TRBJ2-5	CASSLSQGLETQYF	TGTGCCAGCAGCTTGTCCCAGGGTTTAGAGACCCAGTACTTC
NA	TRBV4-3	NA	TRBJ2-7	CASSQDLGERLVEQYF	TGCGCCAGCAGCCAAGATCTCGGGGAGCGTTTGGTCGAGCAGTACTTC
NA	TRBV28	TRBD1	TRBJ1-6	CASTITGQFNYNSPLHF	TGTGCCAGCACCATAACGGGACAGTTCAACTATAATTCACCCCTCCACTTT
NA	TRBV6-4	TRBD1	TRBJ2-7	CASRTRDRVYEQYF	TGTGCCAGCAGGACCCGGGACAGGGTTTACGAGCAGTACTTC
once	TRBV27	NA	TRBJ1-2	CASSPKDRQPNYGYTF	TGTGCCAGCAGTCCAAAGGACCGACAGCCTAACTATGGCTACACCTTC
NA	TRBV2	NA	TRBJ1-3	CASTLNSGNTIYF	TGTGCCAGCACTCTAAACTCTGGAAACACCATATATTTT
NA	TRBV7-2	TRBD1	TRBJ1-2	CASRYQGARGYTF	TGTGCCAGCAGATATCAGGGGGCTCGTGGCTACACCTTC
NA	TRBV11-1	TRBD1	TRBJ1-6	CASSLASFGTGVNSPLHF	TGTGCCAGCAGCTTAGCGTCTTTCGGGACAGGGGTAAATTCACCCCTCCACTTT
NA	TRBV6-1	NA	TRBJ1-1	CASNNKQGYDTEAFF	TGTGCCAGCAACAACAAACAGGGATATGACACTGAAGCTTTCTTT
NA	TRBV28	TRBD1	TRBJ1-5	CASSLEPFSVKEPTGAGNQPQHF	TGTGCCAGCAGTTTAGAGCCCTTTTCGGTGAAAGAGCCTACAGGGGCGGGCAATCAGCCCCAGCATTTT
NA	TRBV28	NA	TRBJ2-7	CASTPGTTIYEQYF	TGTGCCAGCACCCCAGGGACAACAATCTACGAGCAGTACTTC
NA	TRBV28	NA	TRBJ1-1	CASTLSTEAFF	TGTGCCAGCACCCTCAGCACTGAAGCTTTCTTT
NA	TRBV27	NA	TRBJ1-1	CASSLSMNTEAFF	TGTGCCAGCAGTTTGTCCATGAACACTGAAGCTTTCTTT
once	TRBV28	TRBD2	TRBJ2-7	CASSPRGRGAHSEQYF	TGTGCCAGCAGTCCCAGAGGGCGGGGGGCCCACTCCGAGCAGTACTTC
few	TRBV9	NA	TRBJ1-1	CASSVGRDTEAFF	TGTGCCAGCAGCGTAGGCAGGGACACTGAAGCTTTCTTT
NA	TRBV7-2	TRBD1	TRBJ2-7	CASSGVRGLYEQYF	TGTGCCAGCAGCGGAGTCAGGGGGCTCTACGAGCAGTACTTC
NA	TRBV30	NA	TRBJ2-3	CAWTQPGAGTRDTQYF	TGTGCCTGGACCCAACCTGGAGCGGGTACTCGGGATACGCAGTATTTT
NA	TRBV27	NA	TRBJ2-3	CASSLARARQDTQYF	TGTGCCAGCAGTTTGGCCAGGGCGAGGCAAGATACGCAGTATTTT
NA	TRBV29-1	TRBD1	TRBJ1-1	CSVMAGTGNTEAFF	TGCAGCGTTATGGCCGGGACAGGCAACACTGAAGCTTTCTTT
NA	TRBV13	TRBD1	TRBJ2-2	CASSTRDRGIGELFF	TGTGCCAGCAGCACCCGGGACAGGGGGATCGGGGAGCTGTTTTTT
NA	TRBV4-1	NA	TRBJ2-1	CASSQDVASNNEQFF	TGCGCCAGCAGCCAAGACGTGGCCTCCAACAATGAGCAGTTCTTC
NA	TRBV10-3	TRBD2	TRBJ2-5	CAIRDTGGAGETQYF	TGTGCCATCAGAGATACCGGGGGGGCCGGAGAGACCCAGTACTTC
NA	TRBV6-1	NA	TRBJ1-1	CASDRFGNTEAFF	TGTGCCAGTGACAGGTTCGGGAACACTGAAGCTTTCTTT
once	TRBV28	TRBD1	TRBJ2-7	CASSLRTGSYEQYF	TGTGCCAGCAGTTTAAGGACAGGGAGCTACGAGCAGTACTTC
NA	TRBV7-9	TRBD1	TRBJ1-6	CASSLTGSGSPLHF	TGTGCCAGCAGCCTGACAGGGTCCGGGTCACCCCTCCACTTT
NA	TRBV29-1	NA	TRBJ1-2	CSVEDGAGSNYGYTF	TGCAGCGTTGAAGATGGGGCCGGTAGTAACTATGGCTACACCTTC
NA	TRBV20-1	NA	TRBJ2-4	CSADEKNIQYF	TGCAGTGCCGATGAGAAAAACATTCAGTACTTC
NA	TRBV6-5	TRBD1	TRBJ1-2	CASRDPAGGGGYTF	TGTGCCAGCAGGGACCCGGCAGGGGGTGGGGGCTACACCTTC
NA	TRBV29-1	NA	TRBJ1-1	CSVGLAGTGGTEAFF	TGCAGCGTTGGACTCGCGGGGACTGGGGGAACTGAAGCTTTCTTT
NA	TRBV4-3	NA	TRBJ2-3	CASSQGQLAGTDTQYF	TGCGCCAGCAGCCAAGGTCAGTTGGCGGGCACAGATACGCAGTATTTT
NA	TRBV4-2	NA	TRBJ2-6	CASSQVNRGGGANVLTF	TGTGCCAGCAGCCAAGTAAACAGGGGAGGTGGGGCCAACGTCCTGACTTTC
NA	TRBV4-2	TRBD2	TRBJ2-1	CASSQGRGGDNEQFF	TGTGCCAGCAGCCAAGGGCGGGGGGGGGACAATGAGCAGTTCTTC
NA	TRBV7-9	TRBD1	TRBJ1-5	CASSSGGMEPQHF	TGTGCCAGCAGCTCAGGGGGTATGGAGCCCCAGCATTTT
once	TRBV7-2	NA	TRBJ2-7	CASSRRAQDAYEQYF	TGTGCCAGCAGCCGCAGGGCCCAGGACGCCTACGAGCAGTACTTC
NA	TRBV5-6	NA	TRBJ1-4	CASSQGWEKLFF	TGTGCCAGCAGCCAGGGCTGGGAAAAACTGTTTTTT
once	TRBV7-9	TRBD1	TRBJ1-2	CASSRRQGPGDYTF	TGTGCCAGCAGCCGAAGACAGGGTCCCGGGGACTACACCTTC
NA	TRBV7-2	TRBD1	TRBJ2-7	CASSTGQGYEQYF	TGTGCCAGCAGCACGGGACAGGGCTACGAGCAGTACTTC
NA	TRBV7-9	TRBD2	TRBJ2-7	CASSYAGGDEQYF	TGTGCCAGCAGCTACGCGGGAGGGGACGAGCAGTACTTC
NA	TRBV5-5	NA	TRBJ2-4	CASSSRGNIQYF	TGTGCCAGCAGCTCTAGGGGGAACATTCAGTACTTC